This T cell receptor (beta chain) was obtained from a study of T and B cells in COVID-19 patients. General study findings and limits: Patients with COVID-19 reportedly showed strongly skewed T cell receptor beta variable and joining gene usage.

TRB rearrangements were amplified by multiplex PCR with BIOMED2 TRB-A/B primers. TCRdb re-derived calls from the multiplex PCR reads in MiXCR, one entry per CDR3 protein. The sample includes more than 15,000 distinct CDR3 sequences, over 25% of them seen just once. The CDR3 runs to 14 residues. Trimming cost V 6 bases and J 8 bases, with 19 bases left between them. The germline V gene encodes CDR1 MNHNY and CDR2 SVGAGI (reference sequence). TRB was amplified from approximately 250-500 ng of blood genomic DNA. Remarks on this clonotype: Its antigen is undetermined.

The source is a human donor who had recovered from COVID-19. This chain links TRBV6-6 with TRBJ1-2, with TRBD1 as a possible D gene (5 bases). Sequencing input: blood. CDR3 residues: CASRFDTIGGGYTF. As DNA, the CDR3 is TGTGCCAGCAGATTCGACACTATCGGGGGAGGCTACACCTTC.